These 11 T cell receptor beta chains originate from one sample sequenced in a study of blood T cell repertoires in COVID-19. Assay used: immunoSEQ multiplex PCR; TCRdb lists only in-frame clones, some missing. The data hold roughly 140,000 clones, with approximately 84% observed a single time. Sequencing was done on a sample of peripheral blood. These receptors originate from a woman aged 55-69 years with COVID-19, enrolled during active disease.

The chain employs TRBV3-1 (or the pseudogene TRBV3-2) and TRBJ1-3, with D unclear. CDR3 length: 15 amino acids. Per the germline V gene, CDR1 is LGHDT and CDR2 is YNNKEL (reference sequence). Trimming left V 4 bases short and J 1 base short, with 11 bases between. The CDR3 DNA sequence: TGTGCCAGCAGCCCCAGAGGGCTTTCTGGAAACACCATATATTTT. This gives the protein CASSPRGLSGNTIYF.

This clone occurred a few times. The rearrangement uses TRBV2 and TRBJ1-2, with 9 bases identical to TRBD1. The CDR3 consists of 19 residues. Trimming at V came to 0 bases and at J to 0 bases, leaving 11 bases not matched to a gene. Germline values: CDR1 SNHLY, CDR2 FYNNEI. The CDR3 coding sequence is TGTGCCAGCAGTGAAGCGGGTAGATCGACAGGGGGGACTAACTATGGCTACACCTTC. Translation: CASSEAGRSTGGTNYGYTF.

This clone appeared a few times. The V gene is TRBV18, the J gene TRBJ2-7; D is uncertain. V gave up 6 bases and J gave up 1 base, with 7 bases separating them. Germline CDR1 is KGHSH and CDR2 is LQKENI. This CDR3 is built from 12 residues. The CDR3 nucleotides are TGTGCCAGCTCTGCTAATTCCTACGAGCAGTACGTC. This translates into CASSANSYEQYV.

V is TRBV5-1 and J is TRBJ1-4, with 11 bases aligning to TRBD1. V lost 0 bases to trimming and J lost 4 bases; unmatched junction nucleotides: 5. The CDR3 loop spans 17 amino acids. Germline V gene sequence: CDR1 SGHRS, CDR2 YFSETQ. The CDR3 loop is CASSLGTGGRSNEKLFF. As DNA, the CDR3 is TGCGCCAGCAGCTTGGGGACAGGGGGCAGGAGTAATGAAAAACTGTTTTTT.

The V call is TRBV5-6, the J call TRBJ2-7; no clear D. CDR3 length: 13 amino acids. V shed 0 bases and J shed 1 base, with 5 bases lying between them. Germline V gene lookup returns CDR1 SGHDT and CDR2 YYEEEE. As DNA, the CDR3 is TGTGCCAGCAGCTTGGCCAGATCCTACGAGCAGTACGTC. Protein: CASSLARSYEQYV.

This chain uses TRBV7-8 with TRBJ2-5, with D hard to call. V shed 3 bases and J shed 4 bases, with 3 bases lying between them. The length of the CDR3 is 11 residues. Germline CDR1 and CDR2: SGHVS and FQNEAQ. The CDR3 DNA is TGTGCCAGCAGCTTCGGAGAGACCCAGTACTTC. Residues: CASSFGETQYF.

The chain links TRBV9 to TRBJ1-3; possibly TRBD1 for D (5 bases). The V gene's germline CDR1 is SGDLS and CDR2 YYNGEE. This CDR3 contains 16 residues. V lost 0 bases to trimming and J lost 0 bases, with 10 bases between them. The CDR3 sequence is CASSVGRVSSGNTIYF. In DNA, the CDR3 is TGTGCCAGCAGCGTAGGCAGGGTAAGCTCTGGAAACACCATATATTTT.

This chain links TRBV7-9 with TRBJ2-5; 8 bases are shared with TRBD1. CDR1 is SEHNR, CDR2 FQNEAQ, per germline (reference sequence). The CDR3 loop spans 16 amino acids. V gave up 6 bases and J gave up 1 base; unmatched junction bases: 10. DNA for the CDR3: TGTGCCAGCAGTTCTTTGACAGGGGATGTCCAAGAGACCCAGTACTTC. Its translation is CASSSLTGDVQETQYF.

This clone is a singleton in its sample. This chain connects TRBV19 to TRBJ2-1, with 7 nucleotides matching TRBD1. Germline CDR1 and CDR2: LNHDA and SQIVND (reference sequence). J was trimmed by 15 bases and V by 4 bases; bases with no gene match: 15. The CDR3 contains 14 residues. The CDR3 coding sequence is TGTGCCAGTAGTACGACTACCGGACAGGCGGGCAGGTTCTTC. Protein product: CASSTTTGQAGRFF.

The chain carries TRBV7-8 and TRBJ2-3, with TRBD1 matching 9 bases. V was clipped by 4 bases and J by 0 bases; unmatched bases: 5. CDR1 and CDR2 from the germline V gene are SGHVS and FQNEAQ. The CDR3 runs 16 residues. CDR3 coding DNA: TGTGCCAGCAGCTGGGGACAGGGCTTTAGCACAGATACGCAGTATTTT. As protein: CASSWGQGFSTDTQYF.

The chain links TRBV7-2 to TRBJ1-5, with D hard to call. The V gene lost 3 bases and the J gene lost 1 base, with 7 bases spanning the gap. CDR3 length: 14 amino acids. Germline V gene data show CDR1 as SGHTA and CDR2 as FQGNSA. CDR3: CASSFYRSNQPQHF. The CDR3 region has the DNA TGTGCCAGCAGCTTTTATAGAAGCAATCAGCCCCAGCATTTT.